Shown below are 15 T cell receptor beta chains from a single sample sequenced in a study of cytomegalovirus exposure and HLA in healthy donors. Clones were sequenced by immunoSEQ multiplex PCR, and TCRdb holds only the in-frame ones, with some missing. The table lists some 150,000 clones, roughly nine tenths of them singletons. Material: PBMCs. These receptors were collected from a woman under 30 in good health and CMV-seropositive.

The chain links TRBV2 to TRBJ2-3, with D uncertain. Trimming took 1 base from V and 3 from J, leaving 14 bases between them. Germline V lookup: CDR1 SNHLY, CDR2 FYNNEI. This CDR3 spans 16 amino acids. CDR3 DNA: TGTGCCAGCAGTGAAGTTCGAGCCCCAGGTACAGATACGCAGTATTTT. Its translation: CASSEVRAPGTDTQYF.

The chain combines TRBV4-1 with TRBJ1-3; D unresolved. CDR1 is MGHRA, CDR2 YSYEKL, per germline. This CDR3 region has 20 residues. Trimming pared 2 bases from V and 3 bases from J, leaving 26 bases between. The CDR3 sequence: CASSQLSGNLPPRGGNTIYF. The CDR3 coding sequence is TGCGCCAGCAGCCAACTTTCAGGAAACCTACCTCCTCGGGGTGGAAACACCATATATTTT.

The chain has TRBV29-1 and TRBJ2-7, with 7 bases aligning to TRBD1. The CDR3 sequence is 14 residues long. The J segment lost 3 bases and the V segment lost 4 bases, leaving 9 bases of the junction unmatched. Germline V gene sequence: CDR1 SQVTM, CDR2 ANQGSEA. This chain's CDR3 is CSVGSSTGSYEQYF. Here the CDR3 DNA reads TGCAGCGTTGGTAGTTCGACAGGGAGCTACGAGCAGTACTTC.

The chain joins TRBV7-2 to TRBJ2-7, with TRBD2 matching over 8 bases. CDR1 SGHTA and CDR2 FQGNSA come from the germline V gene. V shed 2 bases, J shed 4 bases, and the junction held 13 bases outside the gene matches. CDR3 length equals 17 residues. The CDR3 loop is CASSLWLRAGGAYEQYF. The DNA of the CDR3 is TGTGCCAGCAGCTTATGGTTGAGGGCCGGGGGGGCATACGAGCAGTACTTC. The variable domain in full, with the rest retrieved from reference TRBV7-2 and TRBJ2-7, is GAGVSQSPSNKVTEKGKDVELRCDPISGHTALYWYRQSLGQGLEFLIYFQGNSAPDKSGLPSDRFSAERTGGSVSTLTIQRTQQEDSAVYLCASSLWLRAGGAYEQYFGPGTRLTVT.

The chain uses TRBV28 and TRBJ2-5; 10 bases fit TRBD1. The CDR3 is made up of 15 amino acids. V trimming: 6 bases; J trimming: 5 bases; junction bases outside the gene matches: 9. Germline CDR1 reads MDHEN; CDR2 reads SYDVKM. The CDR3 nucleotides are TGTGCCAGCAGCCGCGGGGACAGGGGCTCTGAGACCCAGTACTTC. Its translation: CASSRGDRGSETQYF.

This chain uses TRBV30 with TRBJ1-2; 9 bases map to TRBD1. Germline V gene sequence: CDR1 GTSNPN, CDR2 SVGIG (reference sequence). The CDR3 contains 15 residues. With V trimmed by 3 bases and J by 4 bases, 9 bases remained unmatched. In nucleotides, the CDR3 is TGTGCCTGGAGCTTAGGGACAGGGACGTTCTATGGCTACACCTTC. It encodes CAWSLGTGTFYGYTF.

CDR3 sequence reads: CASSLAGSEAFF. The CDR3 DNA is TGTGCCAGCAGCTTAGCGGGTTCCGAAGCTTTCTTT. This chain joins TRBV13 and TRBJ1-1; D gene unclear. This CDR3 has 12 residues. Germline CDR1 PRHDT, CDR2 FYEKMQ (reference sequence). Between the trimmed V and J ends, which lost 1 base and 8 bases, there was a span of 8 bases.

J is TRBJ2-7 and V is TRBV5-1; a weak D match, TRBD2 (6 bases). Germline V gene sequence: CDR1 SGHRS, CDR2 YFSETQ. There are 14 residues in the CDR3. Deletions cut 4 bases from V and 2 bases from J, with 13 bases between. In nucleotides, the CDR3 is TGCGCCAGCAGCCTGGAGCGGACTACCTACGAGCAGTACTTC. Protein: CASSLERTTYEQYF. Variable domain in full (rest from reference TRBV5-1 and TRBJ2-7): KAGVTQTPRYLIKTRGQQVTLSCSPISGHRSVSWYQQTPGQGLQFLFEYFSETQRNKGNFPGRFSGRQFSNSRSEMNVSTLELGDSALYLCASSLERTTYEQYFGPGTRLTVT.

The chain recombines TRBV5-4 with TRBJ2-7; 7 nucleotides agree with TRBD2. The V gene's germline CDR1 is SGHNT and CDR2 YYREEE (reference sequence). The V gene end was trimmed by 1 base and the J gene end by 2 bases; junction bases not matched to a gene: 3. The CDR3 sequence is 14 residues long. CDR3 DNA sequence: TGTGCCAGCAGCTTGCGCGGGAGAGCCTACGAGCAGTACTTC. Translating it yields CASSLRGRAYEQYF.

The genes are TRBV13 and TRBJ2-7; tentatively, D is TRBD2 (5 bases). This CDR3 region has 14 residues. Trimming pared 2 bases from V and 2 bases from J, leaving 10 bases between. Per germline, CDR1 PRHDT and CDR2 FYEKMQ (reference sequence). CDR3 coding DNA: TGTGCCAGCAGCTTACTGGGAGTCACCTACGAGCAGTACTTC. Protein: CASSLLGVTYEQYF. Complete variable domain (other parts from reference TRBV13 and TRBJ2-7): AAGVIQSPRHLIKEKRETATLKCYPIPRHDTVYWYQQGPGQDPQFLISFYEKMQSDKGSIPDRFSAQQFSDYHSELNMSSLELGDSALYFCASSLLGVTYEQYFGPGTRLTVT.

The CDR3 reads CASSLLLAGGETQYF. CDR3 DNA: TGTGCCAGCAGCTTATTACTAGCGGGAGGGGAGACCCAGTACTTC. The chain links TRBV7-6 to TRBJ2-5; the match to TRBD2 covers 13 bases. The germline V gene has CDR1 SGHVS and CDR2 FNYEAQ. This CDR3 comprises 15 residues. V lost 2 bases and J lost 5; bases outside the gene matches: 2.

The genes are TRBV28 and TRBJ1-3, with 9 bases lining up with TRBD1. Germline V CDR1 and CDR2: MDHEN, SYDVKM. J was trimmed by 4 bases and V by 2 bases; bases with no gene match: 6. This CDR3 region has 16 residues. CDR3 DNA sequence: TGTGCCAGCAGTTTACGACAGGGGGTGGGAGGAAACACCATATATTTT. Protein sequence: CASSLRQGVGGNTIYF.

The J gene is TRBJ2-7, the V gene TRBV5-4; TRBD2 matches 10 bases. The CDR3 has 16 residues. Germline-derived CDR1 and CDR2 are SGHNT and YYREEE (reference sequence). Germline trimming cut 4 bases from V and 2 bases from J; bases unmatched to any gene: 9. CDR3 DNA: TGTGCCAGCAGCGTGGGCGCTAGCGGGAGAACCTACGAGCAGTACTTC. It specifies CASSVGASGRTYEQYF.

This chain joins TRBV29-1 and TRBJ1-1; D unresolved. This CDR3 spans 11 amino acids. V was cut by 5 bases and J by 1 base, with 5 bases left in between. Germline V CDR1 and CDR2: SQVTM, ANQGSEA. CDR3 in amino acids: CSVRQNTEAFF. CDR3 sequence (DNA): TGCAGCGTTAGACAGAACACTGAAGCTTTCTTT. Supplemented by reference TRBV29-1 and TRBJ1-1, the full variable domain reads SAVISQKPSRDICQRGTSLTIQCQVDSQVTMMFWYRQQPGQSLTLIATANQGSEATYESGFVIDKFPISRPNLTFSTLTVSNMSPEDSSIYLCSVRQNTEAFFGQGTRLTVV.

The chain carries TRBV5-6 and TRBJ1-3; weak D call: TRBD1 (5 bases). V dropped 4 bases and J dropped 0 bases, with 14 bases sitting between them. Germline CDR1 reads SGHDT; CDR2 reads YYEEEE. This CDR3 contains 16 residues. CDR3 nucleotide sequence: TGTGCCAGCAGCCCATATGGGGGACTCTCTGGAAACACCATATATTTT. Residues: CASSPYGGLSGNTIYF.